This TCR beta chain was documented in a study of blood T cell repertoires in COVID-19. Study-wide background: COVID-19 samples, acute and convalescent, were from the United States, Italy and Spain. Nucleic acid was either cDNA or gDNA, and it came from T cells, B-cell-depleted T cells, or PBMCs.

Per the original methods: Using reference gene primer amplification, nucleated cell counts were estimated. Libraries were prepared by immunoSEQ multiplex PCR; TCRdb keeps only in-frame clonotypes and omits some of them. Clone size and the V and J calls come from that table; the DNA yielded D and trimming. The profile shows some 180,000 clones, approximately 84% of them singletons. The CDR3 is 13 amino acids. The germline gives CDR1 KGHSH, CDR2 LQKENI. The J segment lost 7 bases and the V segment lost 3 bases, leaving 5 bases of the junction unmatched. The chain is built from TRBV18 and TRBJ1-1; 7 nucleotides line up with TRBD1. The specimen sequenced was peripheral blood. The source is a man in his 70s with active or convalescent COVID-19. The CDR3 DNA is TGTGCCAGCTCACCGACAGGGATTAGTGAAGCTTTCTTT. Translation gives CASSPTGISEAFF.